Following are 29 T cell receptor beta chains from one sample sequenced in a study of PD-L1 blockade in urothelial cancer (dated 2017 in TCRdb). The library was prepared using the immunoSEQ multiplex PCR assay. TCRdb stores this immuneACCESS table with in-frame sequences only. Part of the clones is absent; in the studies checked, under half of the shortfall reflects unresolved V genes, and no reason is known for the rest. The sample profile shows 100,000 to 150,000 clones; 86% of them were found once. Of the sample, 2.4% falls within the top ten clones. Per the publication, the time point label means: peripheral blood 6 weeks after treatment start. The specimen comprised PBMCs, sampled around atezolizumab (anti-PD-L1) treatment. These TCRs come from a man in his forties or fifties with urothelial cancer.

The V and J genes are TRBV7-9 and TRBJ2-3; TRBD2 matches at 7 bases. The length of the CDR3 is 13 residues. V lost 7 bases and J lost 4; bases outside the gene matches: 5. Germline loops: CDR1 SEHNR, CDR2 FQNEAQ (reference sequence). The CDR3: CASNRGGADTQYF. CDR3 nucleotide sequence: TGTGCCAGCAATCGGGGAGGGGCAGATACGCAGTATTTT. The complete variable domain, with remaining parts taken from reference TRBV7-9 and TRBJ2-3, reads DTGVSQNPRHKITKRGQNVTFRCDPISEHNRLYWYRQTLGQGPEFLTYFQNEAQLEKSRLLSDRFSAERPKGSFSTLEIQRTEQGDSAMYLCASNRGGADTQYFGPGTRLTVL.

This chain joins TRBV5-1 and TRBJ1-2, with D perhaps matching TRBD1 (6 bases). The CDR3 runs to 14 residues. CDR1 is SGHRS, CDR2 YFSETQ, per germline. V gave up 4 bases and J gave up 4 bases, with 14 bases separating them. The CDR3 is CASSPLGAGYGYTF. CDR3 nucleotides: TGCGCCAGCAGCCCGCTGGGGGCTGGCTATGGCTACACCTTC.

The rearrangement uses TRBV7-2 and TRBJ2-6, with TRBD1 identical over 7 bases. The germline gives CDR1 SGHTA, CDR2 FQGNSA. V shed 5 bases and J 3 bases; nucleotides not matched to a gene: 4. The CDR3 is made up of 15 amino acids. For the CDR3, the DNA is TGTGCCAGCAGCATTACAGGGGTTGGGGCCAACGTCCTGACTTTC. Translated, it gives CASSITGVGANVLTF.

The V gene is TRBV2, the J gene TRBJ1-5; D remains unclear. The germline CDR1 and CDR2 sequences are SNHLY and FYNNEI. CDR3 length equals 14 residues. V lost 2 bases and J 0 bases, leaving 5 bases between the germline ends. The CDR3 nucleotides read TGTGCCAGCAGTGAATTCGGTAGCAATCAGCCCCAGCATTTT. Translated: CASSEFGSNQPQHF.

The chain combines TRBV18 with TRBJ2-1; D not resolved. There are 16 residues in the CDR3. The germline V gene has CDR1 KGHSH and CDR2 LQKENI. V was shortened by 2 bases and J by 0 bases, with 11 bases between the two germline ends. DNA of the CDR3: TGTGCCAGCTCACCAGGGCACCTGAGCTCCTACAATGAGCAGTTCTTC. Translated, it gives CASSPGHLSSYNEQFF. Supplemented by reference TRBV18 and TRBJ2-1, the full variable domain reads NAGVMQNPRHLVRRRGQEARLRCSPMKGHSHVYWYRQLPEEGLKFMVYLQKENIIDESGMPKERFSAEFPKEGPSILRIQQVVRGDSAAYFCASSPGHLSSYNEQFFGPGTRLTVL.

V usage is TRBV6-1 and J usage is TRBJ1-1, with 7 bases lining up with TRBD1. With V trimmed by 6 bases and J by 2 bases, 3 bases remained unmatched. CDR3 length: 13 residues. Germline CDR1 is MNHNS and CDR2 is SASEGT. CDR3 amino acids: CASSDRANTEAFF. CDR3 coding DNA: TGTGCCAGCAGCGACAGGGCTAACACTGAAGCTTTCTTT.

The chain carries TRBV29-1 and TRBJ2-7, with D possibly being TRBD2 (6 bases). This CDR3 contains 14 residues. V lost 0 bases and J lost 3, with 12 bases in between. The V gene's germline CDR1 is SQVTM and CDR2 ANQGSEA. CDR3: CSVEDHGAGYEQYF. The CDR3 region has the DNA TGCAGCGTTGAAGATCACGGAGCGGGCTACGAGCAGTACTTC.

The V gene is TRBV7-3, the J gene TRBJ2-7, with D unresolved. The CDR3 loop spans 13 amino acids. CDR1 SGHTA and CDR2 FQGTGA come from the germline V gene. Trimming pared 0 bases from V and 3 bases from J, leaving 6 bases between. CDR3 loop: CASSLTSDYEQYF. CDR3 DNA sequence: TGTGCCAGCAGCTTAACCAGCGACTACGAGCAGTACTTC.

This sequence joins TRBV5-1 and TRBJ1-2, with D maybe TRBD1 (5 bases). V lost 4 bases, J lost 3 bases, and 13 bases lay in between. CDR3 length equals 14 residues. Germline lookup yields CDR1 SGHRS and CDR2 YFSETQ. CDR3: CASSRATEDYGYTF. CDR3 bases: TGCGCCAGCAGCAGGGCGACAGAGGACTATGGCTACACCTTC. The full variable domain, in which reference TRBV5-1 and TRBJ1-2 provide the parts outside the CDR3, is KAGVTQTPRYLIKTRGQQVTLSCSPISGHRSVSWYQQTPGQGLQFLFEYFSETQRNKGNFPGRFSGRQFSNSRSEMNVSTLELGDSALYLCASSRATEDYGYTFGSGTRLTVV.

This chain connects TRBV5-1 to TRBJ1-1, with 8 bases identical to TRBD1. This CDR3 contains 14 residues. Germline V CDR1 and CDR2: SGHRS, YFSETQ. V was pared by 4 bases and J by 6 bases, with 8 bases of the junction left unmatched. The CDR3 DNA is TGCGCCAGCAGCGACACAGGGGGAATAGCTGAAGCTTTCTTT. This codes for CASSDTGGIAEAFF.

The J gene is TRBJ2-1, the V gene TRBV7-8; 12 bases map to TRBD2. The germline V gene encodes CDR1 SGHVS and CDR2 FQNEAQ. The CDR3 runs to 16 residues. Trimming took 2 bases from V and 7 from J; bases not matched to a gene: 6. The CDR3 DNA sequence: TGTGCCAGCAGCTTATTTCTAGCGGGAGGGAATAATGAGCAGTTCTTC. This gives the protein CASSLFLAGGNNEQFF. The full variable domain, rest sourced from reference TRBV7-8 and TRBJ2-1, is GAGVSQSPRYKVAKRGQDVALRCDPISGHVSLFWYQQALGQGPEFLTYFQNEAQLDKSGLPSDRFFAERPEGSVSTLKIQRTQQEDSAVYLCASSLFLAGGNNEQFFGPGTRLTVL.

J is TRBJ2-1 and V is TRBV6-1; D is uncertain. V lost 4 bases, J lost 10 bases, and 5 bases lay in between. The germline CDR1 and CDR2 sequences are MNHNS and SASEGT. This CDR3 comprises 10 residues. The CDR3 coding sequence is TGTGCCAGCAGTGTCGGGGAGCAGTTCTTC. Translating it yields CASSVGEQFF.

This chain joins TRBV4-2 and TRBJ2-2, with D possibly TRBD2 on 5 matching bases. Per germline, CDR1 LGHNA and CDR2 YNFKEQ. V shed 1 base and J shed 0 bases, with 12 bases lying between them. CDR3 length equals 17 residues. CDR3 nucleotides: TGTGCCAGCAGCCAAGGTGACTGGACTCCGAACACCGGGGAGCTGTTTTTT. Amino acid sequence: CASSQGDWTPNTGELFF.

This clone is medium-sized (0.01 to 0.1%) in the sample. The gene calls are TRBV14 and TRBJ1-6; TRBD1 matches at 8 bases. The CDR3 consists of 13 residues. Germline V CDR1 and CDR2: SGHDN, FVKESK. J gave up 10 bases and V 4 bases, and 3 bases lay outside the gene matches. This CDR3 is CASSPGQGSPLHF. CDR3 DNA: TGTGCCAGCAGCCCAGGACAGGGCTCACCCCTCCACTTT.

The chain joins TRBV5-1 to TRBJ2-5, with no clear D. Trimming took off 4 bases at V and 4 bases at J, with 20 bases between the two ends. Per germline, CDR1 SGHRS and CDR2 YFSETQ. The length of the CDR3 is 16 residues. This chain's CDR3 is CASSDGSSSQRETQYF. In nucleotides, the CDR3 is TGCGCCAGCAGCGACGGGTCGTCCTCCCAAAGAGAGACCCAGTACTTC.

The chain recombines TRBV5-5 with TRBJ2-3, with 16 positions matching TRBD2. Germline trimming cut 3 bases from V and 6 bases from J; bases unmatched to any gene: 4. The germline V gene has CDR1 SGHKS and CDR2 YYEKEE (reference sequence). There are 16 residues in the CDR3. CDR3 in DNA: TGTGCCAGCAGCTCGGGACTAGCGGGAGGGCTGGATACGCAGTATTTT. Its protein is CASSSGLAGGLDTQYF.

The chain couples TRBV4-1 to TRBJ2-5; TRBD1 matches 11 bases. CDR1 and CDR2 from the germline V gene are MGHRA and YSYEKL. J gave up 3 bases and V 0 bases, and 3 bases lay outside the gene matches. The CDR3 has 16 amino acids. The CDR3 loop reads CASSQDRGQGEETQYF. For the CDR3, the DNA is TGCGCCAGCAGCCAAGATCGGGGACAGGGGGAAGAGACCCAGTACTTC.

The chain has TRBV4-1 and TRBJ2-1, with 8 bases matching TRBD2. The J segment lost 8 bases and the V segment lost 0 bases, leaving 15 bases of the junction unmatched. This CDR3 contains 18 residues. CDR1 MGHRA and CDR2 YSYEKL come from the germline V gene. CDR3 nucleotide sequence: TGCGCCAGCAGCCAAGATCGGCTAGCGGGCGGAGGATTAGATGAGCAGTTCTTC. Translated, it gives CASSQDRLAGGGLDEQFF.

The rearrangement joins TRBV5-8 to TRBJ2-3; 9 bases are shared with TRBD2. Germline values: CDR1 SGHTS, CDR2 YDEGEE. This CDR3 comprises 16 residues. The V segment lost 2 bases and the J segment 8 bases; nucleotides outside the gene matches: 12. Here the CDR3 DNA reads TGTGCCAGCAGCTTTATACTAGCGGGTAAGGGGCCTACGCAGTATTTT. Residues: CASSFILAGKGPTQYF.

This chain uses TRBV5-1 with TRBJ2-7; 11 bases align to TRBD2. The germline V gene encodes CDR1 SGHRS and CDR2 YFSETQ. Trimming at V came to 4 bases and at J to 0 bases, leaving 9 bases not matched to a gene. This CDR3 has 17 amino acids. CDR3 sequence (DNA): TGCGCCAGCAGCCTACTGGGGACTAGCGGTAGCTCCTACGAGCAGTACTTC. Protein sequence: CASSLLGTSGSSYEQYF.

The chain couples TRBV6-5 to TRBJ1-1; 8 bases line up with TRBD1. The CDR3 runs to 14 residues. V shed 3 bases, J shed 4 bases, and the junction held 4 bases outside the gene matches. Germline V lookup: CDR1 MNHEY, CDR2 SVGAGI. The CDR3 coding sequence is TGTGCCAGCAGTTATTGGACAGGGACCACTGAAGCTTTCTTT. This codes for CASSYWTGTTEAFF.

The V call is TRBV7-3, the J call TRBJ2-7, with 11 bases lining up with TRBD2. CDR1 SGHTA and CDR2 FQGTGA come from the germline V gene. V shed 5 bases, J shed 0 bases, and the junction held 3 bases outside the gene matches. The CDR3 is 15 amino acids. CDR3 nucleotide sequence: TGTGCCAGCAGCATCACTAGCGGGAGCTCCTACGAGCAGTACTTC. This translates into CASSITSGSSYEQYF.

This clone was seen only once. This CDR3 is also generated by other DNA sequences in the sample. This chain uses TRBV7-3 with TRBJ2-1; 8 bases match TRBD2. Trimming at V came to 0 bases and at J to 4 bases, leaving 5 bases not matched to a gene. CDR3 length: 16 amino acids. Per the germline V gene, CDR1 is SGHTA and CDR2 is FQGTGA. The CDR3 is CASSLTTSGSYNEQFF. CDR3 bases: TGTGCCAGCAGCTTAACAACTAGCGGATCATACAATGAGCAGTTCTTC. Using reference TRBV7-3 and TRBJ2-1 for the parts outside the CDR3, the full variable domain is GAGVSQTPSNKVTEKGKYVELRCDPISGHTALYWYRQSLGQGPEFLIYFQGTGAADDSGLPNDRFFAVRPEGSVSTLKIQRTERGDSAVYLCASSLTTSGSYNEQFFGPGTRLTVL.

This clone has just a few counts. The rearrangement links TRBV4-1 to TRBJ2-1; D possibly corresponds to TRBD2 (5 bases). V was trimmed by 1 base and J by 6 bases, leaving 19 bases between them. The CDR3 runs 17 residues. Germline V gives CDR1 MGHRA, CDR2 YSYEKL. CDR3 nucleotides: TGCGCCAGCAGCCAAGCAGTTAACGGGATTGGCGGCAATGAGCAGTTCTTC. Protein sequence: CASSQAVNGIGGNEQFF.

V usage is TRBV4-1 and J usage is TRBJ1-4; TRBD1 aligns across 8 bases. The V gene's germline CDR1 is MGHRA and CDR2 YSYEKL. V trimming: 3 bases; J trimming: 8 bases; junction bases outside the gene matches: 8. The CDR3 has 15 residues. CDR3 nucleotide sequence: TGCGCCAGCAGCCAGGTTGACAGGGGTCAGGAAAAACTGTTTTTT. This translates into CASSQVDRGQEKLFF.

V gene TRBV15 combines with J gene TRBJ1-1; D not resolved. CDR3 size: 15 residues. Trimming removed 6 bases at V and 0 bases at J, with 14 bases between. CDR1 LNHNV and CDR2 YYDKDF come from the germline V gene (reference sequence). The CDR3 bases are TGTGCCACCAGGTCTAATACCCGCATGAACACTGAAGCTTTCTTT. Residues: CATRSNTRMNTEAFF.

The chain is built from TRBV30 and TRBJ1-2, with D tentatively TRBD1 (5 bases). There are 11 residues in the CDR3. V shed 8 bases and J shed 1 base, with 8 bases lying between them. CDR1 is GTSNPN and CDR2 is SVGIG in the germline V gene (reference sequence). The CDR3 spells CASRVNYGYTF. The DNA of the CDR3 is TGTGCCAGCAGGGTTAACTATGGCTACACCTTC.

The chain's CDR3 is CASRLTGGQETQYF. The CDR3 coding sequence is TGTGCCAGCAGACTTACAGGGGGCCAAGAGACCCAGTACTTC. This sequence joins TRBV4-2 and TRBJ2-5; TRBD1 agrees at 8 bases. Germline V lookup: CDR1 LGHNA, CDR2 YNFKEQ. J gave up 1 base and V 6 bases, and 4 bases lay outside the gene matches. This CDR3 contains 14 residues.

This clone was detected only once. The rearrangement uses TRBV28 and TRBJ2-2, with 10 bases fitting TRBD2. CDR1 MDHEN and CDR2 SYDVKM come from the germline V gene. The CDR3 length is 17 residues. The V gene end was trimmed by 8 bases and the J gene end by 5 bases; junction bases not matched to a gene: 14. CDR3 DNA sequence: TGTGCCAGCTCTCTAGCGGGAGTTCAAAGTGGGACCGGGGAGCTGTTTTTT. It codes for CASSLAGVQSGTGELFF.